This TCR beta chain is from a study of blood T cell repertoires in COVID-19. Method: immunoSEQ multiplex PCR; TCRdb's copy keeps in-frame clones and lacks some. Among 55,000 to 80,000 clones listed, around 88% were seen once. The length of the CDR3 is 14 residues. The germline V gene has CDR1 SGHKS and CDR2 YYEKEE (reference sequence). Trimming stripped 5 bases from V and 4 bases from J, with 13 bases between. This receptor was obtained from a man aged 45-65 years with active COVID-19. The sequenced material came from peripheral blood. The J gene is TRBJ1-5, the V gene TRBV5-5; D possibly corresponds to TRBD1 (5 bases). In nucleotides, the CDR3 is TGTGCCAGCAGGCTCGCGGGGGAGAATCAGCCCCAGCATTTT. Translation gives CASRLAGENQPQHF.